This T cell receptor (beta chain) comes out of a study of CD8 T cells in ankylosing spondylitis. Quantitative barcoded 5'-RACE was used to prepare TCR beta libraries. TCRdb called the 5' RACE reads again in MiXCR, with one record for every CDR3 protein. The data hold 650,000 to 800,000 distinct CDR3 sequences, with 15% to 20% observed a single time. This clonotype was counted only a few times. The target antigen is unknown. The CDR3 is made up of 14 amino acids. V lost 3 bases to trimming and J lost 7 bases, with 13 bases between them. Germline V gene lookup returns CDR1 ENHRY and CDR2 SYGVKD. Study-level results: Reactive arthritis synovial fluid and blood previously showed some of these motif variants. There was reportedly significant enrichment of clones that were disease-linked in matched ankylosing spondylitis synovial fluid. Disease-associated clones were CD8+ and fairly uncommon in peripheral blood. Ankylosing spondylitis blood appeared to carry a characteristic TCR beta motif of roughly 8 highly homologous variants.

V gene TRBV10-3 combines with J gene TRBJ2-4; D possibly corresponds to TRBD1 (5 bases). The receptor was isolated from a male donor with ankylosing spondylitis. The specimen sequenced was blood, either unsorted or a sorted T cell fraction (not recorded which). The CDR3 DNA is TGTGCCATCAGTGATCAGGGCTTGGGGAACATTCAGTACTTC. Its translation is CAISDQGLGNIQYF.